Below are 25 T cell receptor beta chains sequenced from a single sample in a study of technical replicates of blood from several donors. Here immunoSEQ multiplex PCR was the method, and the copy in TCRdb shows in-frame clones only, minus some. In the table there are about 80,000 clones, less than 95% of which are singletons. What was sequenced was T cells isolated from PBMCs. All receptors derive from a human donor in good health.

The rearrangement links TRBV27 to TRBJ2-2, with 15 bases aligning to TRBD2. Looked up from germline, CDR1 is MNHEY and CDR2 is SMNVEV (reference sequence). The ends lost 5 bases at V and 5 bases at J; junction bases unmatched: 12. The CDR3 runs 19 residues. DNA of the CDR3: TGTGCCAGCAGTCCCATTCGGACTAGCGGGAGGGAATTTACCGGGGAGCTGTTTTTT. Translating it yields CASSPIRTSGREFTGELFF.

The chain has TRBV19 and TRBJ2-7, with D possibly being TRBD1 (5 bases). The CDR3 length is 13 residues. V was clipped by 5 bases and J by 2 bases, with 10 bases between them. CDR1 is LNHDA, CDR2 SQIVND, per germline (reference sequence). The CDR3 DNA is TGTGCCAGTAGTCCACGACAGACCTACGAGCAGTACTTC. It specifies CASSPRQTYEQYF.

The V and J genes are TRBV19 and TRBJ2-7; the D gene is possibly TRBD2 (6 bases). CDR3 length: 14 amino acids. Germline V gene data show CDR1 as LNHDA and CDR2 as SQIVND (reference sequence). The V and J ends lost 0 bases and 1 base respectively, with 7 bases between them. CDR3 coding DNA: TGTGCCAGTAGTATAGAAAGCGGGTCCTACGAGCAGTACTTC. It encodes CASSIESGSYEQYF.

V gene TRBV9 combines with J gene TRBJ2-3; no clear D. Germline V CDR1 and CDR2: SGDLS, YYNGEE. V lost 2 bases and J lost 3, with 7 bases in between. This CDR3 is built from 13 residues. The CDR3 bases are TGTGCCAGCAGCGTGTCTAGGACAGATACGCAGTATTTT. The encoded protein is CASSVSRTDTQYF.

This clone was picked up a small number of times. V is TRBV30 and J is TRBJ1-5; D gene uncertain. The CDR3 extends over 11 amino acids. Trimming cost V 1 base and J 7 bases, with 5 bases left between them. Germline CDR1 and CDR2: GTSNPN and SVGIG (reference sequence). The CDR3 reads CAWSAGQPQHF. The CDR3 nucleotides read TGTGCCTGGAGTGCCGGGCAGCCCCAGCATTTT.

The chain couples TRBV9 to TRBJ2-1; tentative D call: TRBD2 (7 bases). Trimming removed 0 bases at V and 8 bases at J, with 9 bases between. CDR3 length equals 13 residues. CDR1 SGDLS and CDR2 YYNGEE come from the germline V gene. The CDR3 sequence: CASSVGGGYEQFF. The CDR3 DNA sequence: TGTGCCAGCAGCGTAGGGGGGGGCTATGAGCAGTTCTTC.

The CDR3 DNA is TGTGCCAGCAGCCTAAGTACTGAAGCTTTCTTT. This translates into CASSLSTEAFF. The chain uses TRBV11-2 and TRBJ1-1; no firm D call. The CDR3 contains 11 residues. Germline V gives CDR1 SGHAT, CDR2 FQNNGV. V lost 5 bases and J 5 bases, leaving 6 bases between the germline ends.

The CDR3 region has the DNA TGTGCCAGCAGTTTGAGGGGGACTGAAGCTTTCTTT. This encodes CASSLRGTEAFF. This chain uses TRBV28 with TRBJ1-1; a possible D gene is TRBD1 (6 bases). V gave up 3 bases and J gave up 5 bases, with 7 bases separating them. CDR1 and CDR2 (germline): MDHEN, SYDVKM. The CDR3 covers 12 residues.

V gene TRBV9 combines with J gene TRBJ2-2; D might be TRBD2 (5 bases). The germline V gene encodes CDR1 SGDLS and CDR2 YYNGEE. This CDR3 is built from 12 residues. Trimming took 3 bases from V and 5 from J, leaving 5 bases between them. The CDR3 here is CASSAGTGELFF. In DNA, the CDR3 is TGTGCCAGCAGCGCGGGGACCGGGGAGCTGTTTTTT.

This chain links TRBV19 with TRBJ2-1, with a tentative D call TRBD2 (6 bases). Trimming took 4 bases from V and 4 from J, leaving 11 bases between them. Looked up from germline, CDR1 is LNHDA and CDR2 is SQIVND (reference sequence). The CDR3 is made up of 14 amino acids. The CDR3 DNA follows: TGTGCCAGTAGTACTGAGCGGGCATACAATGAGCAGTTCTTC. The encoded protein is CASSTERAYNEQFF.

The chain joins TRBV7-2 to TRBJ1-4; TRBD1 agrees at 8 bases. The germline gives CDR1 SGHTA, CDR2 FQGNSA. The V gene end was trimmed by 2 bases and the J gene end by 7 bases; junction bases not matched to a gene: 3. The length of the CDR3 is 14 residues. The CDR3 protein is CASSLQGASEKLFF. Written as DNA, the CDR3 is TGTGCCAGCAGCTTACAGGGGGCTAGTGAAAAACTGTTTTTT.

The genes are TRBV7-9 and TRBJ1-4; TRBD1 is a possible D gene (5 bases). V was trimmed by 4 bases and J by 11 bases, leaving 17 bases between them. The CDR3 loop spans 14 amino acids. Germline assignment: CDR1 SEHNR and CDR2 FQNEAQ (reference sequence). The DNA for the CDR3 is TGTGCCAGCAGCTCAACGATGACAGTCGACAAACTGTTTTTT. Translation gives CASSSTMTVDKLFF. The variable domain in full, completed from reference TRBV7-9 and TRBJ1-4, reads DTGVSQNPRHKITKRGQNVTFRCDPISEHNRLYWYRQTLGQGPEFLTYFQNEAQLEKSRLLSDRFSAERPKGSFSTLEIQRTEQGDSAMYLCASSSTMTVDKLFFGSGTQLSVL.

The CDR3 sequence is CASSAAGKNQPQHF. The DNA of the CDR3 is TGCGCCAGCAGTGCTGCGGGTAAAAATCAGCCCCAGCATTTT. The V gene is TRBV10-1, the J gene TRBJ1-5; D ambiguous. V gave up 4 bases and J gave up 4 bases, with 11 bases separating them. CDR1 is WNHNN, CDR2 SYGVQD, per germline (reference sequence). The CDR3 is made up of 14 amino acids.

This chain uses TRBV5-8 with TRBJ1-5; D gene unclear. The CDR3 covers 12 residues. Germline assignment: CDR1 SGHTS and CDR2 YDEGEE. The germline V and J ends were trimmed by 0 bases and 5 bases, with 3 bases remaining between them. CDR3 coding DNA: TGTGCCAGCAGCTTGGTCGATCAGCCCCAGCATTTT. Protein product: CASSLVDQPQHF.

This rearrangement joins TRBV18 to TRBJ2-2; unclear D gene. The CDR3 is 16 amino acids. Germline CDR1 KGHSH, CDR2 LQKENI. V was pared by 3 bases and J by 0 bases, with 11 bases between. CDR3 nucleotides: TGTGCCAGCTCACCCCTCAGTTTCGCGAACACCGGGGAGCTGTTTTTT. Translated, it gives CASSPLSFANTGELFF.

V is TRBV5-4 and J is TRBJ2-2; 7 nucleotides line up with TRBD1. Germline assignment: CDR1 SGHNT and CDR2 YYREEE (reference sequence). V shed 1 base and J 5 bases; nucleotides not matched to a gene: 2. The CDR3 extends over 14 amino acids. The CDR3 is CASSLSRGTGELFF. In DNA form, the CDR3 reads TGTGCCAGCAGCTTGTCCAGGGGGACCGGGGAGCTGTTTTTT. The variable domain in full, completed from reference TRBV5-4 and TRBJ2-2, reads ETGVTQSPTHLIKTRGQQVTLRCSSQSGHNTVSWYQQALGQGPQFIFQYYREEENGRGNFPPRFSGLQFPNYSSELNVNALELDDSALYLCASSLSRGTGELFFGEGSRLTVL.

The V and J genes are TRBV10-3 and TRBJ1-5; 8 nucleotides align to TRBD1. J lost 6 bases, V lost 4 bases, and 5 bases had no gene match. The CDR3 totals 14 residues. Germline V gene data show CDR1 as ENHRY and CDR2 as SYGVKD. As DNA, the CDR3 is TGTGCCATCAGTGTAACAGGGGGTGTTCAGCCCCAGCATTTT. Its translation: CAISVTGGVQPQHF.

This rearrangement joins TRBV7-6 to TRBJ2-3; TRBD2 might be the D (7 bases). The ends were cut back, 3 bases at V and 3 bases at J, with 25 bases in the middle. The CDR3 is 19 amino acids. Germline V lookup: CDR1 SGHVS, CDR2 FNYEAQ. The CDR3: CASSFAQDSGAGKTDTQYF. The CDR3 bases are TGTGCCAGCAGCTTCGCCCAGGACAGTGGAGCGGGAAAAACAGATACGCAGTATTTT.

The chain couples TRBV29-1 to TRBJ1-1, with 7 bases that match TRBD1. Per the germline V gene, CDR1 is SQVTM and CDR2 is ANQGSEA. This CDR3 has 13 residues. J lost 7 bases, V lost 6 bases, and 11 bases had no gene match. The DNA of the CDR3 is TGCAGCGTCGGAATGGGACAGCACTATGAAGCTTTCTTT. It translates to CSVGMGQHYEAFF.

CDR3 sequence reads: CAWSTNFGQGDEQYF. The CDR3 DNA reads TGTGCCTGGAGTACTAACTTCGGACAGGGGGACGAGCAGTACTTC. This rearrangement joins TRBV30 to TRBJ2-7; 10 bases are a match to TRBD1. The CDR3 covers 15 residues. V was clipped by 2 bases and J by 5 bases; unmatched bases: 9. Germline V CDR1 and CDR2: GTSNPN, SVGIG (reference sequence). Based on the CDR3 plus reference TRBV30 and TRBJ2-7, the full variable domain is SQTIHQWPATLVQPVGSPLSLECTVEGTSNPNLYWYRQAAGRGLQLLFYSVGIGQISSEVPQNLSASRPQDRQFILSSKKLLLSDSGFYLCAWSTNFGQGDEQYFGPGTRLTVT.

The chain recombines TRBV6-1 with TRBJ2-3, with D perhaps matching TRBD2 (6 bases). V was shortened by 6 bases and J by 0 bases, with 10 bases between the two germline ends. Germline-derived CDR1 and CDR2 are MNHNS and SASEGT. CDR3 size: 14 residues. The CDR3 DNA reads as TGTGCCAGCAGAAGCGGGTCTAGCACAGATACGCAGTATTTT. Its protein is CASRSGSSTDTQYF.

The J gene is TRBJ2-1, the V gene TRBV9; a weak D match, TRBD1 (6 bases). Trimming removed 0 bases from V and 2 bases from J, with 12 bases in between. This CDR3 spans 16 amino acids. Germline V gives CDR1 SGDLS, CDR2 YYNGEE. CDR3 loop: CASSVVVTGTYNEQFF. The CDR3 region has the DNA TGTGCCAGCAGCGTAGTGGTAACAGGGACCTACAATGAGCAGTTCTTC.

The chain combines TRBV6-5 with TRBJ2-2, with 9 bases aligning to TRBD1. J was trimmed by 5 bases and V by 4 bases; bases with no gene match: 5. Germline lookup yields CDR1 MNHEY and CDR2 SVGAGI. The CDR3 consists of 15 residues. The CDR3 DNA follows: TGTGCCAGCAGTTCGGGACAGGGAGAGACCGGGGAGCTGTTTTTT. Translated, it gives CASSSGQGETGELFF.

This chain connects TRBV7-3 to TRBJ2-7; 7 bases are shared with TRBD1. Unmatched junction bases numbered 14, after V lost 5 bases and J lost 4 bases. Germline V CDR1 and CDR2: SGHTA, FQGTGA. The CDR3 spans 16 residues. The CDR3 region has the DNA TGTGCCAGCAGCCCCCAATTCCGGGACAGCCCTTACGAGCAGTACTTC. This sequence encodes CASSPQFRDSPYEQYF.

The chain combines TRBV7-3 with TRBJ2-3, with 11 bases identical to TRBD2. CDR1 and CDR2 (germline): SGHTA, FQGTGA. The CDR3 is 17 amino acids. Trimming removed 3 bases from V and 0 bases from J; junction bases left unmatched: 5. In DNA, the CDR3 is TGTGCCAGCAGCTTCGGGACTAGCGGAGGCAGCACAGATACGCAGTATTTT. Encoded protein: CASSFGTSGGSTDTQYF.